These T cell receptor beta chains were read from a single sample in a study of blood T cell repertoires in COVID-19. The assay was immunoSEQ multiplex PCR, and TCRdb's table has in-frame clones only and misses some. The sample yields approximately 190,000 clones, 70% to 90% seen once. Sequencing was done on a sample of peripheral blood. These receptors came from a man aged 55 to 70 with active or convalescent COVID-19. Both conserved end residues are part of each CDR3.

j_call: TRBJ2-2; v_call: TRBV27; cdr3_aa: CASSRRQAANTGELFF
j_call: TRBJ2-7; v_call: TRBV4-1; cdr3_aa: CASSTRGNEAGGKQYF
j_call: TRBJ1-2; v_call: TRBV4-2; cdr3_aa: CASSPTGTGFIVGYGYTF
j_call: TRBJ2-7; v_call: TRBV18; cdr3_aa: CASSPGQGNEQYF
j_call: TRBJ1-2; v_call: TRBV3-1/TRBV3-2; cdr3_aa: CASSQSFPPRGFNYGYTF
j_call: TRBJ2-3; v_call: TRBV9; cdr3_aa: CASSAPSPGGGHTDTQYF
j_call: TRBJ2-3; v_call: TRBV19; cdr3_aa: CASSTLAGGRDTQYF
j_call: TRBJ1-2; v_call: TRBV27; cdr3_aa: CASSLSGQRHYTF
j_call: TRBJ1-4; v_call: TRBV5-1; cdr3_aa: CASSSGQGTTNEKLFF
j_call: TRBJ1-4; v_call: TRBV2; cdr3_aa: CASSDRGATNEKLFF
j_call: TRBJ2-6; v_call: TRBV4-1; cdr3_aa: CASSQPTSGGVSGANVLTF
j_call: TRBJ1-1; v_call: TRBV18; cdr3_aa: CASSGTGTEAFF
j_call: TRBJ1-5; v_call: TRBV4-1; cdr3_aa: CASSQRDRGRQPQHF
j_call: TRBJ2-5; v_call: TRBV5-1; cdr3_aa: CASSLDYTQETQYF
j_call: TRBJ2-5; v_call: TRBV6-4; cdr3_aa: CASSDSRVANQETQYF
j_call: TRBJ2-7; v_call: TRBV10-3; cdr3_aa: CATTDNSYEQYF
j_call: TRBJ1-2; v_call: TRBV3-1/TRBV3-2; cdr3_aa: CASSHLRDISYTF
j_call: TRBJ2-3; v_call: TRBV9; cdr3_aa: CASSVDGTELDTQYF
j_call: TRBJ1-1; v_call: TRBV2; cdr3_aa: CASKSRQTNTEAFF
j_call: TRBJ1-6; v_call: TRBV2; cdr3_aa: CASSDRVVSPLHF
j_call: TRBJ2-6; v_call: TRBV27; cdr3_aa: CATAPGPGTGGAGANVLTF
j_call: TRBJ2-3; v_call: TRBV5-1; cdr3_aa: CASSLARLAGDTQYF
j_call: TRBJ1-2; v_call: TRBV5-6; cdr3_aa: CASSIREGGYTF
j_call: TRBJ1-5; v_call: TRBV24-1; cdr3_aa: CATSDTGPSNQPQHF
j_call: TRBJ2-1; v_call: TRBV5-1; cdr3_aa: CASSWTGQYYNEQFF
j_call: TRBJ1-2; v_call: TRBV7-9; cdr3_aa: CASSLSTHGYTF